This T cell receptor beta chain originates from a study of beta chain features in type 1 diabetes. Expressed TCRB transcripts were sequenced after all isolated RNA was converted to cDNA. Assay used: immunoSEQ multiplex PCR; TCRdb lists only in-frame clones, some missing. The table has roughly 400,000 clones, approximately 15% seen once. V lost 5 bases and J lost 1; bases outside the gene matches: 8. The CDR3 spans 15 residues. Germline assignment: CDR1 GTSNPN and CDR2 SVGIG (reference sequence). Input material: naive CD4+ T cells from blood. The chain has TRBV30 and TRBJ2-3, with 8 positions matching TRBD2. This receptor was taken from a man aged 25-40 years in good health. CDR3 in DNA: TGTGCCTGGGATCCGGGACTAGGCCGCACAGATACGCAGTATTTT. This translates into CAWDPGLGRTDTQYF. The whole variable domain, remainder taken from reference TRBV30 and TRBJ2-3, is SQTIHQWPATLVQPVGSPLSLECTVEGTSNPNLYWYRQAAGRGLQLLFYSVGIGQISSEVPQNLSASRPQDRQFILSSKKLLLSDSGFYLCAWDPGLGRTDTQYFGPGTRLTVL.